This T cell receptor beta chain was found in a study of T cells in Graves' hyperthyroidism and ophthalmopathy. Broader study findings: Peripheral blood also featured most of the thyroid clonotypes expanded above 0.001.

Remarks on this clonotype: Its antigen is unidentified.

Researchers took RNA transcripts and amplified the TCR beta CDR3 regions from them. When the TCR CDR3 underwent first-round RT-PCR, the HTBI primer set was used. TCRdb re-called the multiplex PCR reads with MiXCR, one entry per CDR3 protein. The data hold 250,000 to 300,000 distinct CDR3 sequences, with approximately 15% observed a single time. This CDR3 spans 14 amino acids. V trimming: 6 bases; J trimming: 5 bases; junction bases outside the gene matches: 4. Germline-derived CDR1 and CDR2 are MNHEY and SMNVEV (reference sequence). The material sequenced was blood. The receptor was derived from a woman aged 40 to 50 with Graves' hyperthyroidism that later progressed to Graves' ophthalmopathy. The J gene is TRBJ1-4, the V gene TRBV27; TRBD1 matches at 9 bases. Here the CDR3 DNA reads TGTGCCAGCAGCCAGGACAGGGGAAATGAAAAACTGTTTTTT. Its protein product is CASSQDRGNEKLFF.